This paragraph reports one TCR beta chain. Libraries were prepared by immunoSEQ multiplex PCR; TCRdb keeps only in-frame clonotypes and omits some of them. The table records about 2.3 million clones, about nine tenths of them present only once. These data belong to a study of shared clonotypes between healthy human individuals. V was trimmed by 6 bases and J by 9 bases, leaving 15 bases between them. From germline, CDR1 is LNHDA and CDR2 SQIVND (reference sequence). There are 13 residues in the CDR3. This clonotype originated in a man between 18 and 35 years old in good health. Some clones in this sample may be carry-over from other donors' samples. The sequenced sample was naive CD4+ T cells from PBMCs. Regarding subset: CD45RA+ positively selected. This chain uses TRBV19 with TRBJ2-1; tentatively, D is TRBD2 (6 bases). The chain's CDR3 is CASRATSLSEQFF. The CDR3 DNA sequence: TGTGCCAGTAGAGCAACTAGCTTAAGTGAGCAGTTCTTC.